This T cell receptor beta chain was sequenced during a study of blood T cell repertoires in COVID-19. At the level of the study: T cells, B-cell-depleted T cells, or PBMCs supplied cDNA or gDNA.

TCRdb's copy holds only in-frame clones and misses some; the assay was immunoSEQ multiplex PCR. In the table there are hundreds of thousands of clones, around 88% of which are singletons. Seattle patients were enrolled during active infection and followed longitudinally. Sample: peripheral blood. The TCR sequence derives from a woman between 50 and 59 years old with COVID-19, enrolled during active disease.

This chain's CDR3 is CASSHTTGPHQPQHF. In DNA form, the CDR3 reads TGTGCCAGCAGCCACACGACAGGGCCACATCAGCCCCAGCATTTT. The J gene is TRBJ1-5, the V gene TRBV7-2; TRBD1 matches at 7 bases. CDR1 and CDR2 (germline): SGHTA, FQGNSA. The CDR3 runs to 15 residues. Losses at the gene ends were 5 bases for V and 5 bases for J; bases not matched to a gene: 9.